This TCR beta chain was identified in a study of CD8+CD57+ T cells in acquired aplastic anemia. Germline CDR1 SEHNR, CDR2 FQNEAQ (reference sequence). This CDR3 comprises 12 residues. The germline V and J ends were trimmed by 3 bases and 5 bases, with 7 bases remaining between them. Template material for TCR beta VDJ and CDR3 profiling consisted of genomic DNA. TCRdb analysed the reads with MiXCR anew, one entry per CDR3 protein. The data show 62,000 or so distinct CDR3 sequences, with roughly half seen just once and around 8.8% held by the top ten. The chain carries TRBV7-9 and TRBJ1-1; D gene ambiguous. This clonotype was sampled from a human donor in good health, serving as a control. Sequencing was done on a sample of sorted CD4+, CD8+, or CD8+CD57+ T cells (not recorded which) from PBMCs. DNA for the CDR3: TGTGCCAGCAGCTTGACGCTTACTGAAGCTTTCTTT. Encoded protein: CASSLTLTEAFF. Filled out from reference TRBV7-9 and TRBJ1-1, the complete variable domain reads DTGVSQNPRHKITKRGQNVTFRCDPISEHNRLYWYRQTLGQGPEFLTYFQNEAQLEKSRLLSDRFSAERPKGSFSTLEIQRTEQGDSAMYLCASSLTLTEAFFGQGTRLTVV.